Presented here are 19 T cell receptor beta chains from one specimen sequenced in a study of blood T cell repertoires in COVID-19. This table comes from immunoSEQ multiplex PCR, and its TCRdb copy is limited to in-frame clones, with some not included. The top ten hold 15% to 20% of the sample, which has some 170,000 clones, approximately 78% seen once. The sample was PBMCs or T cells enriched from blood (not recorded which). Receptors originate from a woman aged 45-60 years who had recovered from COVID-19.

The chain uses TRBV18 and TRBJ1-5; no firm D call. Germline V gene data show CDR1 as KGHSH and CDR2 as LQKENI. Trimming removed 6 bases from V and 7 bases from J, with 13 bases in between. This CDR3 has 13 residues. As DNA, the CDR3 is TGTGCCAGCTCTCCGGAGAGGGAACAGCCCCAGCATTTT. Residues: CASSPEREQPQHF.

The chain combines TRBV14 with TRBJ1-1; D is possibly TRBD1 (6 bases). The CDR3 consists of 14 residues. Trimming removed 4 bases at V and 6 bases at J, with 15 bases between. Germline CDR1 is SGHDN and CDR2 is FVKESK. The CDR3 here is CASSLFTGNPEAFF. The CDR3 DNA sequence: TGTGCCAGCAGCCTTTTTACAGGGAATCCTGAAGCTTTCTTT.

The V gene is TRBV28, the J gene TRBJ2-1; 8 bases match TRBD1. The germline CDR1 and CDR2 sequences are MDHEN and SYDVKM. The CDR3 contains 16 residues. V was clipped by 4 bases and J by 7 bases; unmatched bases: 12. CDR3 residues: CASSSRGQGAGNEQFF. The CDR3 region has the DNA TGTGCCAGCAGTTCACGTGGACAGGGCGCGGGGAATGAGCAGTTCTTC.

The rearrangement joins TRBV2 to TRBJ1-4, with TRBD1 identical over 7 bases. Germline V lookup: CDR1 SNHLY, CDR2 FYNNEI. V shed 5 bases and J 7 bases; nucleotides not matched to a gene: 13. CDR3 size: 16 residues. CDR3 bases: TGTGCCAGCAGTCCACTTCAACAGGGGTTCGTTGAAAAACTGTTTTTT. Translating it yields CASSPLQQGFVEKLFF.

The chain has TRBV14 and TRBJ1-1, with 7 bases fitting TRBD1. This CDR3 contains 12 residues. CDR1 is SGHDN, CDR2 FVKESK, per germline. The trim removed 2 bases at V and 11 bases at J, leaving 5 bases unmatched. The DNA for the CDR3 is TGTGCCAGCAGCCAAAAGAGCAGGGGGGCTTTCTTT. Translated: CASSQKSRGAFF.

V is TRBV5-4 and J is TRBJ2-1; 10 bases align to TRBD2. This CDR3 has 14 amino acids. Germline values: CDR1 SGHNT, CDR2 YYREEE (reference sequence). V was clipped by 8 bases and J by 4 bases; unmatched bases: 6. This CDR3 is CASTTSGSYNEQFF. The CDR3 DNA reads TGTGCCAGTACGACTAGCGGGTCGTACAATGAGCAGTTCTTC.

This clone was picked up a small number of times. The DNA for the CDR3 is TGTGCCAGCTCACCGAGCGGCATGGCGTACGAGCAGTACTTC. Its protein product is CASSPSGMAYEQYF. The V and J genes are TRBV18 and TRBJ2-7, with a weak D call TRBD2 (5 bases). Germline loops: CDR1 KGHSH, CDR2 LQKENI. The germline V and J ends were trimmed by 3 bases and 4 bases, with 13 bases remaining between them. The CDR3 sequence is 14 residues long.

This chain links TRBV5-1 with TRBJ2-2; the match to TRBD1 covers 8 bases. The V gene end was trimmed by 0 bases and the J gene end by 9 bases; junction bases not matched to a gene: 13. CDR1 is SGHRS, CDR2 YFSETQ, per germline. This CDR3 has 17 amino acids. CDR3 sequence: CASSLVAAGGNYRELFF. The CDR3 DNA reads TGCGCCAGCAGCTTGGTCGCGGCAGGGGGCAATTACCGGGAGCTGTTTTTT.

This chain uses TRBV3-1 (or the pseudogene TRBV3-2) with TRBJ1-5; D is possibly TRBD1 (5 bases). Trimming removed 0 bases from V and 6 bases from J, with 12 bases in between. This CDR3 contains 15 residues. Germline lookup yields CDR1 LGHDT and CDR2 YNNKEL (reference sequence). CDR3 bases: TGTGCCAGCAGCCAAGATGTGACAGCGGGTCAGCCCCAGCATTTT. Its protein product is CASSQDVTAGQPQHF.

This clone turned up a few times. The chain employs TRBV6-5 and TRBJ2-7; 7 nucleotides align to TRBD2. The V segment lost 4 bases and the J segment 0 bases; nucleotides outside the gene matches: 9. CDR1 and CDR2 (germline): MNHEY, SVGAGI. CDR3 length equals 16 residues. The CDR3 loop is CASSLFLADSSYEQYF. Here the CDR3 DNA reads TGTGCCAGCAGTTTATTCCTAGCGGATAGCTCCTACGAGCAGTACTTC.

The chain couples TRBV27 to TRBJ1-2; possibly TRBD1 for D (6 bases). This CDR3 has 13 residues. Germline V gives CDR1 MNHEY, CDR2 SMNVEV (reference sequence). V lost 4 bases and J 4 bases, leaving 10 bases between the germline ends. The DNA of the CDR3 is TGTGCCAGCAGTTCCTCCAGGGGCTATGGCTACACCTTC. Translation gives CASSSSRGYGYTF.

V usage is TRBV21-1 and J usage is TRBJ2-2; TRBD2 is the table's D call and was not checked against the DNA. TRBV21-1 is classified as a pseudogene. This CDR3 has 16 residues. This CDR3 reads CASSILRELNTGELFF. The CDR3 DNA reads as TGTGCCAGCAGCATTCTTCGGGAATTGAACACCGGGGAGCTGTTTTTT.

J is TRBJ2-1 and V is TRBV7-9; possibly TRBD1 for D (6 bases). This CDR3 contains 16 residues. Between the trimmed V and J ends, which lost 5 bases and 0 bases, there was a span of 14 bases. Per the germline V gene, CDR1 is SEHNR and CDR2 is FQNEAQ (reference sequence). CDR3 loop: CASSLNRQDSYNEQFF. CDR3 nucleotides: TGTGCCAGCAGCCTTAACCGACAGGACTCCTACAATGAGCAGTTCTTC.

The chain is built from TRBV12-5 and TRBJ1-5; the D is unclear. This CDR3 comprises 14 residues. Germline values: CDR1 LGHNT, CDR2 FRNRAP. The V gene lost 5 bases and the J gene lost 3 bases, with 11 bases spanning the gap. Here the CDR3 DNA reads TGTGCTAGTGGTCATGACATATACAATCAGCCCCAGCATTTT. Residues: CASGHDIYNQPQHF.

This chain links TRBV11-2 with TRBJ1-2; D is ambiguous. The length of the CDR3 is 13 residues. Germline CDR1 reads SGHAT; CDR2 reads FQNNGV. V was pared by 1 base and J by 8 bases, with 11 bases between. CDR3 DNA: TGTGCCAGCAGCTTAGCGGGAGGCTACGGCTACACCTTC. This gives the protein CASSLAGGYGYTF.

V gene TRBV12-3 or TRBV12-4 combines with J gene TRBJ2-1, with a weak D call TRBD2 (5 bases). The V end lost 6 bases, the J end lost 5 bases, and 11 bases lay between the germline ends. The CDR3 is made up of 13 amino acids. In DNA, the CDR3 is TGTGCCAGCAGACCGGACTCGAACAATGAGCAGTTCTTC. Its translation is CASRPDSNNEQFF.

The genes are TRBV19 and TRBJ1-6; a possible D gene is TRBD1 (5 bases). The CDR3 is 15 residues long. V shed 4 bases and J shed 7 bases, with 14 bases lying between them. Germline-derived CDR1 and CDR2 are LNHDA and SQIVND (reference sequence). This chain's CDR3 is CASSKVWGGNSPLHF. In nucleotides, the CDR3 is TGTGCCAGTAGTAAAGTATGGGGCGGAAATTCACCCCTCCACTTT.

This chain links TRBV28 with TRBJ1-1, with TRBD1 matching over 7 bases. Trimming at V came to 2 bases and at J to 5 bases, leaving 5 bases not matched to a gene. The length of the CDR3 is 14 residues. CDR1 and CDR2 (germline): MDHEN, SYDVKM. The CDR3 DNA reads as TGTGCCAGCAGTTTAACTTACAGGGGAACTGAAGCTTTCTTT. It codes for CASSLTYRGTEAFF. Variable domain in full (rest from reference TRBV28 and TRBJ1-1): DVKVTQSSRYLVKRTGEKVFLECVQDMDHENMFWYRQDPGLGLRLIYFSYDVKMKEKGDIPEGYSVSREKKERFSLILESASTNQTSMYLCASSLTYRGTEAFFGQGTRLTVV.

V is TRBV4-2 and J is TRBJ1-6; no firm D call. V was trimmed by 1 base and J by 3 bases, leaving 7 bases between them. In germline, CDR1 is LGHNA, CDR2 YNFKEQ. The CDR3 runs 15 residues. CDR3 amino acids: CASSQGGGYNSPLHF. As DNA, the CDR3 is TGTGCCAGCAGCCAAGGTGGAGGCTATAATTCACCCCTCCACTTT.